The present T cell receptor beta chain was sequenced within a study of STAT3 mutations in large granular lymphocyte leukemia. The repertoire was sequenced with immunoSEQ multiplex PCR; TCRdb's copy has only in-frame clones and lacks some. The sample has some 9,800 clones; roughly 85% are singletons. A note on this clone: Its antigen remains unidentified.

Study conclusions and caveats: After therapy, about 35% of the 18 patients switched clonotypes, all new clones STAT3 wild type. In several patients, dominant TCR clone burden exceeded STAT3 mutant burden. Samples missed the first appearance of the clone. In some patients, a small highly pathogenic clone possibly went undetected. In T-cell large granular lymphocyte leukemia, about half of patients showed multiple immunodominant subclonotypes.

CDR3 length equals 13 residues. Per germline, CDR1 MNHNS and CDR2 SASEGT. V dropped 6 bases and J dropped 4; count of bases not matched to a gene: 3. The chain is built from TRBV6-1 and TRBJ1-2; 9 positions match TRBD1. Sequencing was done on a sample of peripheral blood mononuclear cells. The sequence came from a man aged 55 to 69 with T-cell large granular lymphocyte leukemia. Some clones in this sample may be carry-over from other donors' samples. The CDR3: CASRDRGGYGYTF. The CDR3 DNA follows: TGTGCCAGCAGGGACAGGGGCGGCTATGGCTACACCTTC.